This T cell receptor beta chain was documented in a study of PD-L1 blockade in urothelial cancer. About the study: Starting around 2014, patients were given atezolizumab (1,200 mg intravenously every 3 weeks). T cells numbered a median of approximately 150,000 in the blood samples. Study conclusions and caveats: Pretreatment TCR clonality in blood, when below the median, was predictive of better survival.

The CDR3 length is 15 residues. Trimming took 0 bases from V and 0 from J; bases not matched to a gene: 3. Germline CDR1 reads SGHNT; CDR2 reads YYREEE (reference sequence). Time point indicated: pretreatment peripheral blood. The patients had locally advanced or metastatic urothelial carcinoma. This table comes from immunoSEQ multiplex PCR, and its TCRdb copy is limited to in-frame clones, with some not included. The data show 49,000 or so clones, with about 82% seen just once and about 20% held by the top ten. Notes on this clone: The antigen remains unidentified.

The receptor's source is a man aged 55 to 70 with urothelial cancer. The chain recombines TRBV5-4 with TRBJ2-7; the match to TRBD2 covers 7 bases. Sample: PBMCs, taken around atezolizumab (anti-PD-L1) treatment. CDR3 residues: CASSLASGNSYEQYF. The CDR3 DNA reads as TGTGCCAGCAGCTTGGCTAGCGGAAACTCCTACGAGCAGTACTTC.